The 8 T cell receptor beta chains below were found in one sample sequenced in a study of CD8 T cells in Susac syndrome. Random hexamers served to reverse transcribe roughly 0.5 to 1 ug RNA. TCRdb independently ran MiXCR on the immunoSEQ multiplex PCR reads; one entry per CDR3 protein. This table has about 300,000 distinct CDR3 sequences, 89% appearing once. The sample comprised CD8+ T cells from PBMCs. The receptors were gathered from a human donor with multiple sclerosis.

V usage is TRBV3-1 and J usage is TRBJ2-4; either TRBD1 or TRBD2 may supply D (5 bases each). The CDR3 is 14 residues long. CDR1 LGHDT and CDR2 YNNKEL come from the germline V gene (reference sequence). The V end lost 0 bases, the J end lost 8 bases, and 11 bases lay between the germline ends. The CDR3 region is CASSQEMGEYIQYF. The CDR3 coding sequence is TGTGCCAGCAGCCAAGAAATGGGGGAGTACATTCAGTACTTC.

The chain uses TRBV9 and TRBJ2-7; a weak D match, TRBD2 (5 bases). Trimming took 4 bases from V and 2 from J, leaving 13 bases between them. Germline V gene lookup returns CDR1 SGDLS and CDR2 YYNGEE. The CDR3 is made up of 14 amino acids. The CDR3 region has the DNA TGTGCCAGCAGCCCCCCGGGAACCACCTACGAGCAGTACTTC. Translated, it gives CASSPPGTTYEQYF.

The chain uses TRBV4-1 and TRBJ2-1; D call uncertain. Looked up from germline, CDR1 is MGHRA and CDR2 is YSYEKL. Trimming took 2 bases from V and 9 from J, leaving 8 bases between them. The CDR3 has 12 amino acids. CDR3 coding DNA: TGCGCCAGCAGCCAACTCTCGGGTGAGCAGTTCTTC. Translated: CASSQLSGEQFF.

V usage is TRBV20-1 and J usage is TRBJ2-2, with TRBD1 as a possible D gene (6 bases). The CDR3 loop spans 12 amino acids. The germline V and J ends were trimmed by 4 bases and 3 bases, with 6 bases remaining between them. The germline V gene has CDR1 DFQATT and CDR2 SNEGSKA (reference sequence). The DNA of the CDR3 is TGCAGTGCTACAGGGGACACCGGGGAGCTGTTTTTT. It encodes CSATGDTGELFF.

The chain joins TRBV7-2 to TRBJ2-2; D uncertain. The germline V gene has CDR1 SGHTA and CDR2 FQGNSA. The CDR3 is 13 residues long. V lost 3 bases, J lost 5 bases, and 7 bases lay in between. CDR3 sequence: CASSFMETGELFF. The CDR3 region has the DNA TGTGCCAGCAGCTTCATGGAGACCGGGGAGCTGTTTTTT.

The rearrangement joins TRBV20-1 to TRBJ2-2; 10 nucleotides match TRBD2. The V segment lost 0 bases and the J segment 3 bases; nucleotides outside the gene matches: 7. Germline lookup yields CDR1 DFQATT and CDR2 SNEGSKA (reference sequence). The CDR3 contains 17 residues. The CDR3 sequence: CSARDWPSGGDTGELFF. In DNA form, the CDR3 reads TGCAGTGCTAGAGACTGGCCTAGCGGGGGAGACACCGGGGAGCTGTTTTTT.

V usage is TRBV7-2 and J usage is TRBJ2-1, with D unclear. The length of the CDR3 is 14 residues. Germline V lookup: CDR1 SGHTA, CDR2 FQGNSA. Trimming stripped 5 bases from V and 6 bases from J, with 14 bases between. The CDR3 nucleotides read TGTGCCAGCAGCCCAACCCGGTATCTCAATGAGCAGTTCTTC. Protein sequence: CASSPTRYLNEQFF.

This clonotype was recorded only once. J is TRBJ2-2 and V is TRBV4-1; D assignment may be TRBD1 or TRBD2 (6 bases each). The V end was cut by 0 bases, the J end by 4 bases, with 12 bases between. CDR1 is MGHRA and CDR2 is YSYEKL in the germline V gene. The CDR3 totals 16 residues. The CDR3 DNA follows: TGCGCCAGCAGCCAAGAGGGGGGCGGGGTCACCGGGGAGCTGTTTTTT. It codes for CASSQEGGGVTGELFF.